These 14 T cell receptor beta chains were all obtained from the same sample, sequenced in a study of blood T cell repertoires in COVID-19. Data came from immunoSEQ multiplex PCR; TCRdb stores just in-frame clones and leaves some out. The sample consists of 300,000 to 450,000 clones, roughly four fifths of them appearing once. Sequenced input: peripheral blood. The receptors were sampled from a human donor with acute or convalescent COVID-19. The donor label of this sample is uncertain.

The rearrangement joins TRBV15 to TRBJ2-5; 9 nucleotides match TRBD2. There are 16 residues in the CDR3. With V trimmed by 6 bases and J by 5 bases, 13 bases remained unmatched. In germline, CDR1 is LNHNV, CDR2 YYDKDF (reference sequence). The CDR3 loop reads CATRDLSGLARETQYF. In DNA form, the CDR3 reads TGTGCCACCAGAGACCTCTCGGGACTAGCTAGGGAGACCCAGTACTTC. Complete variable domain (other parts from reference TRBV15 and TRBJ2-5): DAMVIQNPRYQVTQFGKPVTLSCSQTLNHNVMYWYQQKSSQAPKLLFHYYDKDFNNEADTPDNFQSRRPNTSFCFLDIRSPGLGDTAMYLCATRDLSGLARETQYFGPGTRLLVL.

The chain uses TRBV4-2 and TRBJ2-2, with a possible D match to TRBD1 (6 bases). V was shortened by 0 bases and J by 7 bases, with 12 bases between the two germline ends. The CDR3 covers 15 residues. Germline values: CDR1 LGHNA, CDR2 YNFKEQ. The CDR3 spells CASSQDTQGLGELFF. The DNA for the CDR3 is TGTGCCAGCAGCCAAGACACCCAGGGGCTCGGGGAGCTGTTTTTT.

This clone was counted once. The rearrangement uses TRBV4-1 and TRBJ2-7; TRBD2 matches 7 bases. Per germline, CDR1 MGHRA and CDR2 YSYEKL. The CDR3 is 13 residues long. V lost 5 bases and J lost 3; bases outside the gene matches: 4. Here the CDR3 reads CASSLRDYYEQYF. CDR3 nucleotides: TGCGCCAGCAGCTTACGGGACTACTACGAGCAGTACTTC.

The rearrangement uses TRBV7-9 and TRBJ1-4; 11 nucleotides agree with TRBD1. This CDR3 region has 17 residues. V lost 4 bases and J lost 2; bases outside the gene matches: 6. The germline gives CDR1 SEHNR, CDR2 FQNEAQ (reference sequence). The CDR3 protein is CASSSLDRGRTNEKLFF. In DNA form, the CDR3 reads TGTGCCAGCAGCTCCCTGGACAGGGGGCGGACTAATGAAAAACTGTTTTTT.

This chain uses TRBV3-1 (or the pseudogene TRBV3-2) with TRBJ2-3; possibly TRBD2 for D (5 bases). The CDR3 contains 13 residues. The V end lost 4 bases, the J end lost 6 bases, and 11 bases lay between the germline ends. Germline V gives CDR1 LGHDT, CDR2 YNNKEL (reference sequence). This CDR3 reads CASSRGLADTQYF. The CDR3 DNA sequence: TGTGCCAGCAGCCGCGGGCTAGCTGATACGCAGTATTTT.

The J gene is TRBJ2-2, the V gene TRBV29-1; TRBD2 aligns across 14 bases. Per the germline V gene, CDR1 is SQVTM and CDR2 is ANQGSEA. V shed 5 bases and J 1 base; nucleotides not matched to a gene: 15. This CDR3 comprises 20 residues. This chain's CDR3 is CSVRGGTSGSLMGNTGELFF. The CDR3 DNA reads TGCAGCGTTCGAGGGGGGACTAGCGGGAGTTTAATGGGGAACACCGGGGAGCTGTTTTTT.

The chain employs TRBV29-1 and TRBJ1-1, with 7 bases fitting TRBD1. This CDR3 comprises 13 residues. Losses at the gene ends were 7 bases for V and 0 bases for J; bases not matched to a gene: 5. Germline assignment: CDR1 SQVTM and CDR2 ANQGSEA. Written as DNA, the CDR3 is TGCAGCGCCAGGGGGTCCCTGAACACTGAAGCTTTCTTT. Its translation is CSARGSLNTEAFF.

This chain uses TRBV9 with TRBJ2-3; D not certain. Germline V gene data show CDR1 as SGDLS and CDR2 as YYNGEE. V lost 3 bases and J 6 bases, leaving 11 bases between the germline ends. This CDR3 region has 13 residues. The CDR3 DNA is TGTGCCAGCAGCGCCCGCGGTGAGGATACGCAGTATTTT. Residues: CASSARGEDTQYF.

In DNA, the CDR3 is TGCGCCAGCAGCGAAGCCCCCTTGGGGCCGAGTAATGAAAAACTGTTTTTT. This codes for CASSEAPLGPSNEKLFF. The rearrangement uses TRBV4-1 and TRBJ1-4, with a tentative D call TRBD1 (5 bases). Per germline, CDR1 MGHRA and CDR2 YSYEKL. This CDR3 comprises 17 residues. V lost 5 bases and J 4 bases, leaving 20 bases between the germline ends.

The V gene is TRBV6-5, the J gene TRBJ1-6, with unresolved D. The V end lost 5 bases, the J end lost 7 bases, and 15 bases lay between the germline ends. The CDR3 runs 15 residues. CDR1 MNHEY and CDR2 SVGAGI come from the germline V gene. The CDR3 reads CASSPQEGGNSPLHF. For the CDR3, the DNA is TGTGCCAGCAGTCCCCAGGAAGGAGGGAATTCACCCCTCCACTTT.

The chain combines TRBV5-4 with TRBJ1-2; unclear D gene. This CDR3 is 14 amino acids long. Germline-derived CDR1 and CDR2 are SGHNT and YYREEE (reference sequence). Between the trimmed V and J ends, which lost 4 bases and 6 bases, there was a span of 16 bases. The CDR3 bases are TGTGCCAGCAGCCCTGTCTCAAGCATCGATGGCTACACCTTC. Its translation is CASSPVSSIDGYTF.

A remark on this clone: This specimen includes other DNA sequences encoding the same CDR3. The V and J genes are TRBV12-3 or TRBV12-4 and TRBJ2-7; the D gene is possibly TRBD1 (6 bases). There are 12 residues in the CDR3. Deletions cut 5 bases from V and 4 bases from J, with 9 bases between. The DNA for the CDR3 is TGTGCCAGCAGTCCACAGGGTTACGAGCAGTACTTC. This encodes CASSPQGYEQYF.

This chain connects TRBV29-1 to TRBJ2-5; D remains unclear. Deletions cut 2 bases from V and 5 bases from J, with 9 bases between. Germline V CDR1 and CDR2: SQVTM, ANQGSEA. The CDR3 extends over 12 amino acids. Here the CDR3 reads CSVELSEETQYF. The DNA of the CDR3 is TGCAGCGTTGAACTTTCTGAGGAGACCCAGTACTTC.

V usage is TRBV2 and J usage is TRBJ2-5; 11 bases line up with TRBD1. The germline V gene encodes CDR1 SNHLY and CDR2 FYNNEI. This CDR3 has 14 residues. J was trimmed by 3 bases and V by 5 bases; bases with no gene match: 2. The CDR3 nucleotides are TGTGCCAGCAGTCAGGGACAGGGGGAAGAGACCCAGTACTTC. It is translated as CASSQGQGEETQYF.